This TCR beta chain emerged from a study of OX40 agonist ivuxolimab in advanced cancers. General study findings and limits: On average, CD8+ T cells had more expanded clones than CD4+.

The CDR3 consists of 14 residues. Germline CDR1 MNHEY, CDR2 SMNVEV (reference sequence). V lost 5 bases and J 1 base, leaving 11 bases between the germline ends. Comments on this clone: The target antigen is unknown.

Assay: immunoSEQ multiplex PCR; the TCRdb copy retains only in-frame clones and omits some. Found here are under 65,000 clones, less than 95% of them singletons; the top ten hold roughly 0.45%. The sequence was collected from an adult with an advanced solid tumor such as melanoma, head and neck, liver or kidney cancer. The source was CD4+ or CD8+ T cells sorted from blood, collected in a trial of the OX40 agonist ivuxolimab. This sequence joins TRBV27 and TRBJ1-2; TRBD1 might be the D (5 bases). The CDR3 DNA reads as TGTGCCAGCAGTCCCCAGGGTCATAACTATGGCTACACCTTC. Translating gives CASSPQGHNYGYTF.